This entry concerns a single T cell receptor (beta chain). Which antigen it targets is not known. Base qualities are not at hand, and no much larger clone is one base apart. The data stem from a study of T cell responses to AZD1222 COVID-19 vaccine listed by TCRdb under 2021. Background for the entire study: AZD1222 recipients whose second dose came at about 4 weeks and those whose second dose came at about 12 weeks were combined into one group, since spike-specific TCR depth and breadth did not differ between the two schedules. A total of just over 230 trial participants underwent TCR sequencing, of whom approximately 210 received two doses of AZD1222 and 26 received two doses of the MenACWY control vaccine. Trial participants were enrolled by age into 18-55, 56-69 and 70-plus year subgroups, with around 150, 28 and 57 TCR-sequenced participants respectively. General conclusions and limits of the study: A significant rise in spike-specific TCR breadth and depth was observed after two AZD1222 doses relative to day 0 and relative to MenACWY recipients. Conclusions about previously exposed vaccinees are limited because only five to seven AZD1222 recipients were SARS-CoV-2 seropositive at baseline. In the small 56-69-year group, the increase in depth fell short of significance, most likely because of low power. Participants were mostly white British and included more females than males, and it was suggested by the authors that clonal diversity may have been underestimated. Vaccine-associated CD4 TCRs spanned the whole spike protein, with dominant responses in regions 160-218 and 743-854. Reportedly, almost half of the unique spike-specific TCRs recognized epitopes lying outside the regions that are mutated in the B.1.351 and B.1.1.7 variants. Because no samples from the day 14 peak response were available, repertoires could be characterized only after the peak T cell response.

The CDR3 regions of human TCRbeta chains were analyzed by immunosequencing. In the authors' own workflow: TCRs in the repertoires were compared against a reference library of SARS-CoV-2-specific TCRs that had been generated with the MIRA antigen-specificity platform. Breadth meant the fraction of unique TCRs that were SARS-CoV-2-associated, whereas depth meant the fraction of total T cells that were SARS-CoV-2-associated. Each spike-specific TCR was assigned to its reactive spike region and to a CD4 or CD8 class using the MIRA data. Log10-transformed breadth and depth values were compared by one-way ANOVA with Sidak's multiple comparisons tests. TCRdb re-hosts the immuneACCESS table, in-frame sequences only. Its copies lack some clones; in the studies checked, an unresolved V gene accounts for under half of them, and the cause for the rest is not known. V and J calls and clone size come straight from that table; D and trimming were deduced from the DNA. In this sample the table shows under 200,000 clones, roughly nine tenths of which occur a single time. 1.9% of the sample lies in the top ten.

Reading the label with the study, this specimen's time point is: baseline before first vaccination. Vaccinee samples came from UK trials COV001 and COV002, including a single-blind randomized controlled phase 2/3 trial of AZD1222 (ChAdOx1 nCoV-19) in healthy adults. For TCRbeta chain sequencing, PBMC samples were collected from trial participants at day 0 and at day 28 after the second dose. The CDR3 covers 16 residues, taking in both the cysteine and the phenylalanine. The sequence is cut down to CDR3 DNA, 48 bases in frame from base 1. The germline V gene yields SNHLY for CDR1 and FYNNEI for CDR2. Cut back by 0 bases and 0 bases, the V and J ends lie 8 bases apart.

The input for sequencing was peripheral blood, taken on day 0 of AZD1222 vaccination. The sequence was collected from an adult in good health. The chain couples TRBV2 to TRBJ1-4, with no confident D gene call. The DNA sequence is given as TGTGCCAGCAGTGAAGCGAGTGACCCAACTAATGAAAAACTGTTTTTT. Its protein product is CASSEASDPTNEKLFF. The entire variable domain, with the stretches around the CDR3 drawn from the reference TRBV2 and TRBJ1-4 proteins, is EPEVTQTPSHQVTQMGQEVILRCVPISNHLYFYWYRQILGQKVEFLVSFYNNEISEKSEIFDDQFSVERPDGSNFTLKIRSTKLEDSAMYFCASSEASDPTNEKLFFGSGTQLSVL.